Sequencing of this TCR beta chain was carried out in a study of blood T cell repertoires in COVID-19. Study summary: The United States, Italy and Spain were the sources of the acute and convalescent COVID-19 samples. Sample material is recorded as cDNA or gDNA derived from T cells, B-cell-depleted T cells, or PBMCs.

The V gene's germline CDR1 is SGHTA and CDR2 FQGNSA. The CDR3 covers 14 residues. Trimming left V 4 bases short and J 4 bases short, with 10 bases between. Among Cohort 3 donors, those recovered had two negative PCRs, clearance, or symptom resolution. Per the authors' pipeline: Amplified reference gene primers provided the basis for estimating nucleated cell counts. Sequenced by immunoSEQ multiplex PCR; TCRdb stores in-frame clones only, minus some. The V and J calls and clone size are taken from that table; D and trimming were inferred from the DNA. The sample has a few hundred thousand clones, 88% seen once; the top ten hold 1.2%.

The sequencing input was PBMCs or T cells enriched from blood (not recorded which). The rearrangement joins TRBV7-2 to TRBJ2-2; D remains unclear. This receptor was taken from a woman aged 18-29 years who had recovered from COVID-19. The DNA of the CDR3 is TGTGCCAGCAGCTCTAAGACTCGCACCGGGGAGCTGTTTTTT. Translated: CASSSKTRTGELFF.